Listed here are 8 T cell receptor beta chains from one sample, sequenced in a study of cytomegalovirus exposure and HLA in healthy donors. 13 Jbeta primers and 60 Vbeta primers were used for the PCR. Only in-frame clones appear in the TCRdb table, and some are missing; sequencing was by immunoSEQ multiplex PCR. Of tens of thousands of clones in the sample, around 78% were seen once. The sequencing input was PBMCs. The source is a female donor in good health and CMV-seronegative.

This sequence joins TRBV6-5 and TRBJ1-1, with 7 bases that match TRBD1. This CDR3 has 14 amino acids. Looked up from germline, CDR1 is MNHEY and CDR2 is SVGAGI. V shed 8 bases, J shed 3 bases, and the junction held 9 bases outside the gene matches. CDR3 DNA sequence: TGTGCCAGCGTGGAGGGGGCTAGGTACACTGAAGCTTTCTTT. Encoded protein: CASVEGARYTEAFF.

This clone was seen a handful of times. The chain couples TRBV5-1 to TRBJ1-3; D is uncertain. Deletions cut 2 bases from V and 0 bases from J, with 9 bases between. CDR3 length: 15 amino acids. CDR1 and CDR2 from the germline V gene are SGHRS and YFSETQ. The CDR3 region has the DNA TGCGCCAGCAGCTTAGCGGATAGCTCTGGAAACACCATATATTTT. Residues: CASSLADSSGNTIYF.

The chain joins TRBV19 to TRBJ1-5; TRBD1 matches 11 bases. CDR1 and CDR2 from the germline V gene are LNHDA and SQIVND (reference sequence). J lost 1 base, V lost 11 bases, and 10 bases had no gene match. The CDR3 totals 16 residues. CDR3 sequence reads: CAAGTGGFGSNQPQHF. The CDR3 nucleotides read TGTGCCGCCGGGACAGGGGGTTTCGGGAGCAATCAGCCCCAGCATTTT.

V usage is TRBV5-8 and J usage is TRBJ2-3; TRBD1 matches at 9 bases. The trim removed 0 bases at V and 4 bases at J, leaving 6 bases unmatched. The CDR3 contains 16 residues. Germline V gene data show CDR1 as SGHTS and CDR2 as YDEGEE. The CDR3 protein is CASSLGRTGVADTQYF. CDR3 in DNA: TGTGCCAGCAGCTTGGGTCGGACAGGGGTGGCAGATACGCAGTATTTT.

This chain links TRBV2 with TRBJ2-1, with 13 bases lining up with TRBD2. This CDR3 comprises 14 residues. CDR1 is SNHLY and CDR2 is FYNNEI in the germline V gene. Germline trimming cut 9 bases from V and 7 bases from J; bases unmatched to any gene: 6. CDR3 sequence: CARSTSGGVNEQFF. For the CDR3, the DNA is TGTGCCAGAAGTACTAGCGGGGGGGTAAATGAGCAGTTCTTC.

This chain uses TRBV7-3 with TRBJ2-1, with 8 bases identical to TRBD2. V was pared by 2 bases and J by 0 bases, with 0 bases of the junction left unmatched. The CDR3 spans 15 residues. Per the germline V gene, CDR1 is SGHTA and CDR2 is FQGTGA. The CDR3 nucleotides read TGTGCCAGCAGCTTACTAGCGGGCTCCTACAATGAGCAGTTCTTC. Translated, it gives CASSLLAGSYNEQFF.

The CDR3 is CASSPGTGRAGSNQPQHF. CDR3 bases: TGTGCCAGTAGTCCCGGGACAGGGAGGGCAGGAAGCAATCAGCCCCAGCATTTT. The chain carries TRBV19 and TRBJ1-5; 9 bases map to TRBD1. V shed 5 bases and J 1 base; nucleotides not matched to a gene: 12. Germline-derived CDR1 and CDR2 are LNHDA and SQIVND (reference sequence). This CDR3 has 18 amino acids. Variable domain in full (rest from reference TRBV19 and TRBJ1-5): DGGITQSPKYLFRKEGQNVTLSCEQNLNHDAMYWYRQDPGQGLRLIYYSQIVNDFQKGDIAEGYSVSREKKESFPLTVTSAQKNPTAFYLCASSPGTGRAGSNQPQHFGDGTRLSIL.

V and J are TRBV5-6 and TRBJ1-4; 7 nucleotides match TRBD1. This CDR3 contains 14 residues. Trimming at V came to 1 base and at J to 5 bases, leaving 2 bases not matched to a gene. Looked up from germline, CDR1 is SGHDT and CDR2 is YYEEEE. CDR3 sequence reads: CASSLTGENEKLFF. In nucleotides, the CDR3 is TGTGCCAGCAGCTTGACAGGGGAGAATGAAAAACTGTTTTTT.